This TCR beta chain was found in a study of cytomegalovirus exposure and HLA in healthy donors. Generated by immunoSEQ multiplex PCR, the TCRdb table keeps only in-frame clones and is missing some. The sample records some 210,000 clones, around 87% being singletons. On this clone itself: Its antigen is as yet unknown.

This CDR3 spans 15 amino acids. V was pared by 5 bases and J by 6 bases, with 11 bases of the junction left unmatched. The V gene's germline CDR1 is SGHTA and CDR2 FQGTGA. Study-wide results and caveats: Under in vitro conditions, three CMV-associated chains were confirmed as specific for CMV antigens. Reported performance of the classifier showed diagnosis of cytomegalovirus status with high specificity and sensitivity.

This TCR derives from a woman aged 18-29 years in good health and CMV-seropositive. This chain joins TRBV7-3 and TRBJ1-1, with TRBD1 matching 8 bases. The specimen sequenced was PBMCs. The CDR3 reads CASSPRTGFRAEAFF. Here the CDR3 DNA reads TGTGCCAGCAGCCCCCGGACAGGGTTTAGGGCTGAAGCTTTCTTT.